This T cell receptor (beta chain) was documented in a study of T-cell memory formation after mild COVID-19. About the research overall: TCR clusters were largely donor specific. Whole-study findings and limits: Pre-infection memory showed some responding clones, and this suggested that cross-reactive memory joined. Mainly in CM and EM were contracting CD4+ clones; CD8+ were in EMRA.

After 5'RACE with constant-segment primers, TCR alpha and TCR beta cDNA libraries carrying sample barcodes and UMIs were obtained. Using its own MiXCR run on the 5' RACE reads, TCRdb lists one record per CDR3 protein. The table shows about 310,000 distinct CDR3 sequences, with approximately 15% occurring only once. From germline, CDR1 is SGHRS and CDR2 YFSETQ. V lost 4 bases and J lost 1; bases outside the gene matches: 5. The CDR3 loop spans 15 amino acids. This clonotype was detected many times. The antigen is unknown. This clonotype was sampled from a man aged 18 to 30 who had mild COVID-19 (a few samples of this study predate the infection). Cell type and time point are not known. The gene calls are TRBV5-1 and TRBJ2-5; 9 bases align to TRBD1. Sequenced input: PBMCs or a T cell subset sorted from them (not recorded which). CDR3 coding DNA: TGCGCCAGCAGCGACGGACAGGGGTTCCAAGAGACCCAGTACTTC. This translates into CASSDGQGFQETQYF.